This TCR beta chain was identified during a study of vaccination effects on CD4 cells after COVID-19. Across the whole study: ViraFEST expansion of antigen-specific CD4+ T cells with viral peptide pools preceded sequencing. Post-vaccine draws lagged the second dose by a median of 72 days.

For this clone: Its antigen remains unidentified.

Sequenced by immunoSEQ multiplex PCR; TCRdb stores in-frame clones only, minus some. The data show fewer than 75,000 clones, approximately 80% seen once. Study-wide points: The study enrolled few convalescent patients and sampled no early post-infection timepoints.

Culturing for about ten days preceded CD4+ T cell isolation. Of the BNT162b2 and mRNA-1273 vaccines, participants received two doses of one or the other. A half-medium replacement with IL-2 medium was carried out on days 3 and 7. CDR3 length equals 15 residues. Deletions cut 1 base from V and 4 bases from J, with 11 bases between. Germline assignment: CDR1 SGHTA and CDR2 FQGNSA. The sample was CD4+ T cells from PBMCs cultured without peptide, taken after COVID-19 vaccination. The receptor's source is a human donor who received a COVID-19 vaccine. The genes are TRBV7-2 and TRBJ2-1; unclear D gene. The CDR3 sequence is CASSLGRANYNEQFF. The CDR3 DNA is TGTGCCAGCAGCTTAGGTCGGGCCAATTACAATGAGCAGTTCTTC.